This TCR beta chain was documented in a study of regulatory T cells in long-lasting Graves disease. Turning to the study itself: The antithyroid drugs taken by newly diagnosed Graves' patients had been used for under 3 months.

Per germline, CDR1 SGDLS and CDR2 YYNGEE. The V end was cut by 9 bases, the J end by 2 bases, with 24 bases between. The CDR3 loop spans 16 amino acids. Findings and limits, study-wide: The study found lower TCR diversity in persistent Graves' patients than in newly diagnosed ones.

Sequencing libraries for TCR beta were prepared with iRepertoire HTBI primers and Arm-PCR of CDR3 regions. TCRdb called the multiplex PCR reads again in MiXCR, with one record for every CDR3 protein. The repertoire holds fewer than 350,000 distinct CDR3 sequences, with 15% to 20% as singletons. Stated time point: newly diagnosed GD, antithyroid drugs for less than 3 months. PBMC RNA was the source of the TCR library. The patients included were those that came from an endocrinology department in Xi'an, China. This clonotype has just a few counts. Its target is unknown. The chain couples TRBV9 to TRBJ2-7; possibly TRBD1 or TRBD2 for D (5 bases each). Specimen: peripheral blood mononuclear cells (PBMCs), collected at new diagnosis, from a patient treated with antithyroid drugs. This receptor was obtained from a female donor with Graves disease. The DNA for the CDR3 is TGTGCCACCACAGCCGGGCCGAGGGGACCGGCCTACGAGCAGTACTTC. Translation gives CATTAGPRGPAYEQYF. The variable domain in full, with the rest retrieved from reference TRBV9 and TRBJ2-7, is DSGVTQTPKHLITATGQRVTLRCSPRSGDLSVYWYQQSLDQGLQFLIQYYNGEERAKGNILERFSAQQFPDLHSELNLSSLELGDSALYFCATTAGPRGPAYEQYFGPGTRLTVT.